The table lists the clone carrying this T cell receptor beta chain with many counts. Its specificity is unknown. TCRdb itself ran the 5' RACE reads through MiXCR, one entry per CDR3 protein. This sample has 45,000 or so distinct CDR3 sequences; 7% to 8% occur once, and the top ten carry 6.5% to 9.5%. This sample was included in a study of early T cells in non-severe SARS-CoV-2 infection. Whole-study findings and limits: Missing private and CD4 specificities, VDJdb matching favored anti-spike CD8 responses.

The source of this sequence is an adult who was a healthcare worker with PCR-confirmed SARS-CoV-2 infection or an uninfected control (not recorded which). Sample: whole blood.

CDR3 region: CASSYGPIPYEQYF. The CDR3 DNA sequence: TGTGCCAGCAGTTACGGTCCGATCCCCTACGAGCAGTACTTC. The chain combines TRBV6-2 or TRBV6-3 with TRBJ2-7, with D unresolved. Trimming shortened V by 2 bases and J by 2 bases, and 10 bases separated the two germline ends. The CDR3 runs 14 residues. In germline, CDR1 is MNHEY, CDR2 SVGEGT.